This entry describes one TCR beta chain. Antigen unknown. The record originates from a study of graft-versus-host responses after intestinal transplantation. Study-wide background: Transplant types were multivisceral, liver-intestinal, or isolated intestinal.

V was shortened by 2 bases and J by 0 bases, with 8 bases between the two germline ends. The CDR3 is made up of 14 amino acids. Germline values: CDR1 MNHNY, CDR2 SVGAGI (reference sequence). Repertoires were generated with immunoSEQ multiplex PCR, while TCRdb's copy carries only in-frame clones and drops some. This sample has more than 65,000 clones, with 84% found just once. Material: unstimulated CD4+ T cells sorted from spleen or lymph node cells, obtained before transplant. The chain is built from TRBV6-6 and TRBJ2-7, with D perhaps matching TRBD1 (6 bases). This receptor was identified in a human donor who was the organ donor for an intestinal transplant. The CDR3 nucleotides read TGTGCCAGCAGTTACCGGGACAACTCCTACGAGCAGTACGTC. Amino acid sequence: CASSYRDNSYEQYV.